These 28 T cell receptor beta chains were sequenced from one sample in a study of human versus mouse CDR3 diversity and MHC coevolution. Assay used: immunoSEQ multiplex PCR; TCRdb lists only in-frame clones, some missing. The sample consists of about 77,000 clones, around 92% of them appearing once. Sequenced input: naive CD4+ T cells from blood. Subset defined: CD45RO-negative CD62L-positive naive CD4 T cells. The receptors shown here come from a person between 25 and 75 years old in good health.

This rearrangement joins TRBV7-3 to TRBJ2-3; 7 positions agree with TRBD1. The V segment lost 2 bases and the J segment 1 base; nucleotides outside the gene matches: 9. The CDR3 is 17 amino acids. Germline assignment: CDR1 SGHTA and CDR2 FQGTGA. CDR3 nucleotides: TGTGCCAGCAGCTTACACGCGGCCGGGACAGGCACAGATACGCAGTATTTT. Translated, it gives CASSLHAAGTGTDTQYF.

The CDR3 sequence is CATSYRTASTDTQYF. The CDR3 DNA sequence: TGTGCCACTTCCTATCGGACAGCTAGCACAGATACGCAGTATTTT. This chain connects TRBV15 to TRBJ2-3, with D perhaps TRBD1 (6 bases). Trimming took off 9 bases at V and 0 bases at J, with 16 bases between the two ends. Germline CDR1 reads LNHNV; CDR2 reads YYDKDF (reference sequence). The CDR3 loop spans 15 amino acids.

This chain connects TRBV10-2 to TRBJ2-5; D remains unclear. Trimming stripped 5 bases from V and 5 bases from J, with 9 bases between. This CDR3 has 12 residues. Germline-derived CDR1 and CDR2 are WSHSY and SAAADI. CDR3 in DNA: TGCGCCAGCAGTCAGGTCCGGGAGACCCAGTACTTC. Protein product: CASSQVRETQYF.

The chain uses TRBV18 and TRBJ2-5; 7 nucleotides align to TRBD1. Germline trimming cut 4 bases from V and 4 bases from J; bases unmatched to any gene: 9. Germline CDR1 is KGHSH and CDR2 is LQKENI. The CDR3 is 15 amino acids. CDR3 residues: CASSRLRDRIETQYF. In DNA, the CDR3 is TGTGCCAGCTCACGGCTCCGGGACAGAATAGAGACCCAGTACTTC.

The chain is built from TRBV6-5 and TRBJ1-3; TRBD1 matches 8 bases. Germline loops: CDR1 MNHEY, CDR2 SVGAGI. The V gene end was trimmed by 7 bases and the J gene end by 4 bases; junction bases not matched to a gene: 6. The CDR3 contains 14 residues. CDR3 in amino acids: CASNNRDRGNTIYF. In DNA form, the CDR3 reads TGTGCCAGCAACAACCGGGACAGGGGAAACACCATATATTTT.

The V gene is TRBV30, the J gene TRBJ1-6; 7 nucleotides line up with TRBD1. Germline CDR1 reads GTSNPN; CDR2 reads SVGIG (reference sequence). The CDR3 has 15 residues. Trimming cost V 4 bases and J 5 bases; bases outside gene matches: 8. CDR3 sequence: CAWTRQGLDNSPLHF. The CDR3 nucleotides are TGTGCCTGGACAAGACAGGGACTGGATAATTCACCCCTCCACTTT.

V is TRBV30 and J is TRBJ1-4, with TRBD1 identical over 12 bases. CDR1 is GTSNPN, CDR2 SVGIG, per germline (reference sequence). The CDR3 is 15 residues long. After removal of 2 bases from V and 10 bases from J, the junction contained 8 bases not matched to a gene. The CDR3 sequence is CAWSYRDRGPGKLFF. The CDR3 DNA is TGTGCCTGGAGTTACCGGGACAGGGGGCCTGGAAAACTGTTTTTT.

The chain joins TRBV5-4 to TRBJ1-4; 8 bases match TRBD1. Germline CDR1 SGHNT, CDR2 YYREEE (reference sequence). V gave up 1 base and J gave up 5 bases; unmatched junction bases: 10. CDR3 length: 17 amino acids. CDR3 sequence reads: CASSLRAGQGINEKLFF. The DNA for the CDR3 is TGTGCCAGCAGCTTGAGGGCTGGACAGGGAATAAATGAAAAACTGTTTTTT.

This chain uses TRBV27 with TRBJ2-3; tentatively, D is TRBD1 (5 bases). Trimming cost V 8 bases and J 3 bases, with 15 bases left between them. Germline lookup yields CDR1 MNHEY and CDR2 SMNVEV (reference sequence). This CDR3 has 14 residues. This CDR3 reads CASAPDIGTDTQYF. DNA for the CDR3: TGTGCCAGCGCGCCGGACATCGGGACAGATACGCAGTATTTT.

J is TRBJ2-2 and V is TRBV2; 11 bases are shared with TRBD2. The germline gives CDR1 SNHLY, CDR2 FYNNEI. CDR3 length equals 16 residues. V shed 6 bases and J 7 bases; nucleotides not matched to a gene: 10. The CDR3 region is CASRDPLAGGVGELFF. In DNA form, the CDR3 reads TGTGCCAGCAGAGACCCGTTAGCGGGGGGGGTCGGGGAGCTGTTTTTT.

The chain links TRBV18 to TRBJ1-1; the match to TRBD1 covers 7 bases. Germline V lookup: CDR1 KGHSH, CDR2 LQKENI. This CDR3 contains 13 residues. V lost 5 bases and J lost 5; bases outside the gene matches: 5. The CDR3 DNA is TGTGCCAGCTCAATGCAGGGGGATACTGAAGCTTTCTTT. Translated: CASSMQGDTEAFF.

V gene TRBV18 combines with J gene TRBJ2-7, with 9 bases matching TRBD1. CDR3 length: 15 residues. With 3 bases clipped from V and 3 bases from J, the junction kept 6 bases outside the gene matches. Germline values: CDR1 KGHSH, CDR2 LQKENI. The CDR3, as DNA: TGTGCCAGCTCACCCGCGGGACAGGGTGGCTACGAGCAGTACTTC. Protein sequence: CASSPAGQGGYEQYF.

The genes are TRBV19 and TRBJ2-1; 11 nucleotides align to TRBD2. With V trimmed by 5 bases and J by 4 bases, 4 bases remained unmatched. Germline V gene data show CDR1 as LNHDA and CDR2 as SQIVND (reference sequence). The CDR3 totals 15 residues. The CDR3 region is CASSYGTSGYNEQFF. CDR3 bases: TGTGCCAGTAGTTACGGGACTAGCGGTTACAATGAGCAGTTCTTC.

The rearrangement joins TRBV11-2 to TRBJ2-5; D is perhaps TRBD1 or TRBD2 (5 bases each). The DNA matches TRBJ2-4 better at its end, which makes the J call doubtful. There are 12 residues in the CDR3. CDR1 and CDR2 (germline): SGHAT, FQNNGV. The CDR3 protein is CASSLMGDIQYF. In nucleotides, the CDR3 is TGTGCCAGCAGCTTAATGGGGGACATTCAGTACTTC.

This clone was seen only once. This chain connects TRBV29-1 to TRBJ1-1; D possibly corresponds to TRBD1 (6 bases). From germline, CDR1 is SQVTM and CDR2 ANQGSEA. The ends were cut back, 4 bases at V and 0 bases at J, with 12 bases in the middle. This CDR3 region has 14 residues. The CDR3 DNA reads TGCAGCGTTGTAAGGACAGTTGTGAACACTGAAGCTTTCTTT. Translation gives CSVVRTVVNTEAFF.

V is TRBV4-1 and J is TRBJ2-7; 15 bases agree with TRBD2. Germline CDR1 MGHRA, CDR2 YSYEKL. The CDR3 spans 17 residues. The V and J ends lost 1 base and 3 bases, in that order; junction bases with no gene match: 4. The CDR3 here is CASSQGTSGRGNYEQYF. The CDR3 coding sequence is TGCGCCAGCAGCCAAGGGACTAGCGGGAGGGGTAACTACGAGCAGTACTTC.

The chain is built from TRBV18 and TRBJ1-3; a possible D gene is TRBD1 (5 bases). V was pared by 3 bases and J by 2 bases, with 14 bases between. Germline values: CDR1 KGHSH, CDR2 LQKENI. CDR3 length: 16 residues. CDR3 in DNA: TGTGCCAGCTCACCGTTCGACGGACAAACTGGAAACACCATATATTTT. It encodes CASSPFDGQTGNTIYF.

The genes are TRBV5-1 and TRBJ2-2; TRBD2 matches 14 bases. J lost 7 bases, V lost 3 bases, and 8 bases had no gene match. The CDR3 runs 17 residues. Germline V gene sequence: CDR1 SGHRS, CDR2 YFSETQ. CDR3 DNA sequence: TGCGCCAGCAGCTGGGGACTAGCGGGAGTTAAGGTCGGGGAGCTGTTTTTT. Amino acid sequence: CASSWGLAGVKVGELFF.

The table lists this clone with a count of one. CDR3 amino acids: CASSSLRGAGELFF. The CDR3 DNA reads as TGTGCCAGCAGCTCACTCAGGGGGGCCGGGGAGCTGTTTTTT. The rearrangement joins TRBV11-2 to TRBJ2-2; perhaps TRBD1 as D (7 bases). V was trimmed by 4 bases and J by 6 bases, leaving 12 bases between them. Germline V CDR1 and CDR2: SGHAT, FQNNGV. The CDR3 has 14 residues.

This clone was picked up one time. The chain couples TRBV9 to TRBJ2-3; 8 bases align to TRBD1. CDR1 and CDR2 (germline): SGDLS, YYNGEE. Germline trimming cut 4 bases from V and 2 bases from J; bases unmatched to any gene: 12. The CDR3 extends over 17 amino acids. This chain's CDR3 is CASSYDRGPTSTDTQYF. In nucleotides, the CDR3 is TGTGCCAGCAGCTACGACAGGGGCCCCACCTCCACAGATACGCAGTATTTT.

CDR3 sequence: CAWSLRGTTDTQYF. The CDR3 bases are TGTGCCTGGAGCTTGAGGGGGACCACAGATACGCAGTATTTT. The rearrangement uses TRBV30 and TRBJ2-3, with D perhaps matching TRBD1 (6 bases). Germline V gene lookup returns CDR1 GTSNPN and CDR2 SVGIG (reference sequence). This CDR3 has 14 residues. The V end was cut by 3 bases, the J end by 2 bases, with 12 bases between.

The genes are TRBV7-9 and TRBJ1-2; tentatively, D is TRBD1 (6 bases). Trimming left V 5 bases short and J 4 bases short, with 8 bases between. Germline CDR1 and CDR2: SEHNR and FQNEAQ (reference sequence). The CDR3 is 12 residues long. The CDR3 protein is CASSPDSYGYTF. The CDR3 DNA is TGTGCCAGCAGCCCGGACAGCTATGGCTACACCTTC. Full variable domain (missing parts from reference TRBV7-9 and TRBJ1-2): DTGVSQNPRHKITKRGQNVTFRCDPISEHNRLYWYRQTLGQGPEFLTYFQNEAQLEKSRLLSDRFSAERPKGSFSTLEIQRTEQGDSAMYLCASSPDSYGYTFGSGTRLTVV.

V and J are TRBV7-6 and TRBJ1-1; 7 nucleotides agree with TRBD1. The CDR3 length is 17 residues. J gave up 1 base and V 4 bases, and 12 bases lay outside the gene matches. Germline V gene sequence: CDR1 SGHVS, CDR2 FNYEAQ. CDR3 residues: CASSSANIDRANTEAFF. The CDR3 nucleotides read TGTGCCAGCAGCTCCGCAAACATAGACAGGGCGAACACTGAAGCTTTCTTT.

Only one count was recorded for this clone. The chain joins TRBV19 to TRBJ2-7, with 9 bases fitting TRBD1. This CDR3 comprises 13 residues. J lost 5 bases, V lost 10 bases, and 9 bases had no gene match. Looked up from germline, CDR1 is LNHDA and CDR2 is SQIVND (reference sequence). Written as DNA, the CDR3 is TGTGCCACTGGACAGGGGATATCAAACGAGCAGTACTTC. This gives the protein CATGQGISNEQYF. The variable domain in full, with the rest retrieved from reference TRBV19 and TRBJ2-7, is DGGITQSPKYLFRKEGQNVTLSCEQNLNHDAMYWYRQDPGQGLRLIYYSQIVNDFQKGDIAEGYSVSREKKESFPLTVTSAQKNPTAFYLCATGQGISNEQYFGPGTRLTVT.

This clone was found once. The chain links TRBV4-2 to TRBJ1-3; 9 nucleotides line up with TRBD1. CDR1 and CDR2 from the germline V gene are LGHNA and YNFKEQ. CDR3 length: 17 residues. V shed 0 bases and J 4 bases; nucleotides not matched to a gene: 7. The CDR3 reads CASSQERGTGRGNTIYF. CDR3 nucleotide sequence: TGTGCCAGCAGCCAAGAGAGGGGGACAGGGAGAGGAAACACCATATATTTT.

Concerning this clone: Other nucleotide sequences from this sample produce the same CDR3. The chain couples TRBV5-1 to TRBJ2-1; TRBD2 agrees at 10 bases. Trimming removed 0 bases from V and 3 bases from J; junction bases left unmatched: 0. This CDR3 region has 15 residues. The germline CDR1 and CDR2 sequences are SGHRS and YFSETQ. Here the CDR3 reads CASSLGTSGYNEQFF. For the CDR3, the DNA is TGCGCCAGCAGCTTGGGGACTAGCGGCTACAATGAGCAGTTCTTC. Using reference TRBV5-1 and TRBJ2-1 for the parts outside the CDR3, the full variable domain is KAGVTQTPRYLIKTRGQQVTLSCSPISGHRSVSWYQQTPGQGLQFLFEYFSETQRNKGNFPGRFSGRQFSNSRSEMNVSTLELGDSALYLCASSLGTSGYNEQFFGPGTRLTVL.

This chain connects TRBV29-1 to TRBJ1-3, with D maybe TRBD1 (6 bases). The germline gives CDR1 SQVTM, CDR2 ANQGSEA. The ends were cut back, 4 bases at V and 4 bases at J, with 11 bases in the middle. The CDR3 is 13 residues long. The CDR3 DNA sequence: TGCAGCGTTGCAGGGGTCGGGGGAAACACCATATATTTT. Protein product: CSVAGVGGNTIYF.

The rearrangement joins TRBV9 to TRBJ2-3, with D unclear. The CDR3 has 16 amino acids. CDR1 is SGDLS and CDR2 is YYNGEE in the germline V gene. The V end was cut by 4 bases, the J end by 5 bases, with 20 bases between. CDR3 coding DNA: TGTGCCAGCAGCCCTTTGACTCAGTCACCTGTAGATACGCAGTATTTT. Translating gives CASSPLTQSPVDTQYF.